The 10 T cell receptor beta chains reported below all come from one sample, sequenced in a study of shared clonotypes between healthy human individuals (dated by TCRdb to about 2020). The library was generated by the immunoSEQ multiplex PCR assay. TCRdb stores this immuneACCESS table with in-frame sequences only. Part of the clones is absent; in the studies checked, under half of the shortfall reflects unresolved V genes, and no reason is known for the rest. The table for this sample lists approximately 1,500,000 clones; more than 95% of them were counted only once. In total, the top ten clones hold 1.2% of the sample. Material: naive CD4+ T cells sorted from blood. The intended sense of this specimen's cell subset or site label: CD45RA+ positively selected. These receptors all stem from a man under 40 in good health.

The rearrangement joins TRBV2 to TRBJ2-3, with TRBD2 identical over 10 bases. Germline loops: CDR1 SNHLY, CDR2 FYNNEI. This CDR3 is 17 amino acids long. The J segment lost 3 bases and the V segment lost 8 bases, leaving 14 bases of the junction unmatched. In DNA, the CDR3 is TGTGCCAGCGGTGGGAGCCTCCTAGCGGGAGTGACAGATACGCAGTATTTT. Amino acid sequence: CASGGSLLAGVTDTQYF.

As DNA, the CDR3 is TGTGCCTGGGGGCAGGGTGGGAGCAATCAGCCCCAGCATTTT. Its protein is CAWGQGGSNQPQHF. V is TRBV30 and J is TRBJ1-5, with D possibly TRBD1 on 5 matching bases. Trimming removed 5 bases from V and 1 base from J, with 12 bases in between. Germline V gene data show CDR1 as GTSNPN and CDR2 as SVGIG (reference sequence). This CDR3 has 14 amino acids.

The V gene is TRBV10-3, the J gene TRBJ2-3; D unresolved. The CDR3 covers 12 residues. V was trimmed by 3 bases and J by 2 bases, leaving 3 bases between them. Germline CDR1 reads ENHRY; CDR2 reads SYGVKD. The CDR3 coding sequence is TGTGCCATCAGTGAACTCACAGATACGCAGTATTTT. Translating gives CAISELTDTQYF.

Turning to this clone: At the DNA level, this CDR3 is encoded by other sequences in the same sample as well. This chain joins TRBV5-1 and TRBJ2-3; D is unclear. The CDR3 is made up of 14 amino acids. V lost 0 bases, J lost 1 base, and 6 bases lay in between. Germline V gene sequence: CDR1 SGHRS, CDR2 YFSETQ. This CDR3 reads CASSLGGRTDTQYF. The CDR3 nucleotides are TGCGCCAGCAGCTTGGGTGGGCGCACAGATACGCAGTATTTT. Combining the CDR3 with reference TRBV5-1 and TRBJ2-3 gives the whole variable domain KAGVTQTPRYLIKTRGQQVTLSCSPISGHRSVSWYQQTPGQGLQFLFEYFSETQRNKGNFPGRFSGRQFSNSRSEMNVSTLELGDSALYLCASSLGGRTDTQYFGPGTRLTVL.

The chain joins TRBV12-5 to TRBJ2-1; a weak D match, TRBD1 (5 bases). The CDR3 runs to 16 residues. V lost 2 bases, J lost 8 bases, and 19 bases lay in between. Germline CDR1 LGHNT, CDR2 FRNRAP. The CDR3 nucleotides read TGTGCTAGTGGTTTGAGCTCAGGGAATTCTATCCATGAGCAGTTCTTC. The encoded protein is CASGLSSGNSIHEQFF.

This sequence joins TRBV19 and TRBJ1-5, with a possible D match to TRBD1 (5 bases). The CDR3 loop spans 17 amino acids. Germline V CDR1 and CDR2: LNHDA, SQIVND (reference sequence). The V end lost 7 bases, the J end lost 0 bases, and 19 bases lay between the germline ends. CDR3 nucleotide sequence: TGTGCCAGTAAATCGGGGCGAGGAGGGAATAGCAATCAGCCCCAGCATTTT. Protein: CASKSGRGGNSNQPQHF. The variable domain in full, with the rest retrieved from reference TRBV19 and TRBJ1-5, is DGGITQSPKYLFRKEGQNVTLSCEQNLNHDAMYWYRQDPGQGLRLIYYSQIVNDFQKGDIAEGYSVSREKKESFPLTVTSAQKNPTAFYLCASKSGRGGNSNQPQHFGDGTRLSIL.

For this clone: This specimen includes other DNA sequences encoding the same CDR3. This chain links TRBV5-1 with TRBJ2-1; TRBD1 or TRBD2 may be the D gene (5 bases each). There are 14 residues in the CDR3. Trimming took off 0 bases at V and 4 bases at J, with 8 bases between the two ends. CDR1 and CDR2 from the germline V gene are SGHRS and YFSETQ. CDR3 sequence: CASSLAGRYNEQFF. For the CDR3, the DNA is TGCGCCAGCAGCTTGGCGGGACGGTACAATGAGCAGTTCTTC.

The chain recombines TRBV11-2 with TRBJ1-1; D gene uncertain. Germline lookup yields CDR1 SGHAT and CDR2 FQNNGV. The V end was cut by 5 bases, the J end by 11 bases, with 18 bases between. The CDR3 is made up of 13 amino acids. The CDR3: CASSPEVEVGAFF. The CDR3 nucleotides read TGTGCCAGCAGCCCGGAGGTGGAGGTAGGCGCTTTCTTT.

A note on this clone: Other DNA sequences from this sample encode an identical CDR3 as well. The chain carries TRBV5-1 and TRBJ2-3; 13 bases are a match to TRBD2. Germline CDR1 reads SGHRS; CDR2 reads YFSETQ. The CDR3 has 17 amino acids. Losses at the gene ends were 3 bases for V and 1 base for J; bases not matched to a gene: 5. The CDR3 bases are TGCGCCAGCAGCTCTGGACTAGCGGGAGCGGGCACAGATACGCAGTATTTT. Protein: CASSSGLAGAGTDTQYF. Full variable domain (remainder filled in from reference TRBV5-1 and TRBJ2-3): KAGVTQTPRYLIKTRGQQVTLSCSPISGHRSVSWYQQTPGQGLQFLFEYFSETQRNKGNFPGRFSGRQFSNSRSEMNVSTLELGDSALYLCASSSGLAGAGTDTQYFGPGTRLTVL.

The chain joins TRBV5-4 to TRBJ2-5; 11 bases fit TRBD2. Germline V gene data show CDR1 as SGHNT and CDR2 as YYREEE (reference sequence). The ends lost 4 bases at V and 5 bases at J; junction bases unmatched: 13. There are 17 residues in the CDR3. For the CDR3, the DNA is TGTGCCAGCAGCCTGGACCCGGCTAGCGGGGGGAGGGAGACCCAGTACTTC. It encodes CASSLDPASGGRETQYF.